The T cell receptor (beta chain) described here comes from a study of T cells after posttransplantation cyclophosphamide. A marrow graft followed busulfan-fludarabine conditioning, with cyclophosphamide on days +3 and +4. As concerns this clone: Its antigen remains unknown.

V lost 8 bases and J lost 7, with 15 bases in between. The CDR3 loop spans 13 amino acids. Per the germline V gene, CDR1 is MNHNY and CDR2 is SVGAGI (reference sequence). Regarding the study as a whole: TRB overlap between skin or GI tissue T cells and blood was limited. Later blood repertoires were often dominated by clones from the donor CD8+ memory compartment. Recipient CMV seropositivity and CMV reactivation strongly tracked TRB clonality.

Using immunoSEQ multiplex PCR, the repertoire was profiled, and TCRdb retains in-frame clones only, with some absent. The sample consists of around 1,800 clones, 67% of them appearing once. Source: CD8+ T cells sorted from PBMCs, taken after allogeneic stem cell transplant with posttransplant cyclophosphamide. V is TRBV6-6 and J is TRBJ2-1, with D possibly matching TRBD1 (5 bases). This receptor was obtained from a male patient in his thirties who received an allogeneic stem cell transplant from a related donor, was CMV-positive, and had acute GVHD only. Among the T cells, some may be from the graft donor. CDR3 loop: CASAGFSENEQFF. The CDR3 DNA follows: TGTGCCAGCGCAGGGTTTAGTGAAAATGAGCAGTTCTTC.